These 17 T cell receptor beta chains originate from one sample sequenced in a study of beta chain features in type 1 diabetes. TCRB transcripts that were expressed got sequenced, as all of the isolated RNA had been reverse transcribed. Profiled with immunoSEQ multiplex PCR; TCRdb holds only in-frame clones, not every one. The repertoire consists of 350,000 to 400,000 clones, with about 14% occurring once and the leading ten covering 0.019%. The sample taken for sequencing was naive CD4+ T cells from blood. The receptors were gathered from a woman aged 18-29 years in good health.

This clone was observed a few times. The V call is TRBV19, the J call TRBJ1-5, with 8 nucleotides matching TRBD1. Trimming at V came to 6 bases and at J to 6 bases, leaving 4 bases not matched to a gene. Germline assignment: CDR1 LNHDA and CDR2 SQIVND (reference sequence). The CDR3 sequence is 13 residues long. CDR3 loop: CASSTDRVQPQHF. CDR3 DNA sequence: TGTGCCAGTAGCACGGACAGGGTTCAGCCCCAGCATTTT.

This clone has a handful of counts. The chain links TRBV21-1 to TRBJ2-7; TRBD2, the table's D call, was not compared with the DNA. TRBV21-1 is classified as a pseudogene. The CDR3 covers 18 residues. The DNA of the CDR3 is TGTGCCAGCAGCCTCTCAATGGGAGCGGGAGGGCTAATCGACGAGCAGTACTTC. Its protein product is CASSLSMGAGGLIDEQYF.

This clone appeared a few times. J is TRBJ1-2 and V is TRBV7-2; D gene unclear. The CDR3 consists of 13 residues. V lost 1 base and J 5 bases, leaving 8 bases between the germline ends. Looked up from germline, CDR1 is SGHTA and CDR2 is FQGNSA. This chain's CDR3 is CASSLGLAYGYTF. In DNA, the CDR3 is TGTGCCAGCAGCTTAGGCCTCGCGTATGGCTACACCTTC.

The CDR3 sequence is CSAGQSRPQHF. Written as DNA, the CDR3 is TGCAGTGCAGGACAGTCGAGGCCCCAGCATTTT. The chain uses TRBV20-1 and TRBJ1-5; D may be TRBD1 (6 bases). Trimming stripped 6 bases from V and 9 bases from J, with 12 bases between. There are 11 residues in the CDR3. Germline V lookup: CDR1 DFQATT, CDR2 SNEGSKA (reference sequence).

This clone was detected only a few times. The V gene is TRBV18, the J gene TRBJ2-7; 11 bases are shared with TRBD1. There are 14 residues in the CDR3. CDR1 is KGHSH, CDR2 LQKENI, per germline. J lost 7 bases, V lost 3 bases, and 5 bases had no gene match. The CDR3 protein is CASSPGQGEREQYF. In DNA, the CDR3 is TGTGCCAGCTCACCGGGACAGGGGGAGCGGGAGCAGTACTTC.

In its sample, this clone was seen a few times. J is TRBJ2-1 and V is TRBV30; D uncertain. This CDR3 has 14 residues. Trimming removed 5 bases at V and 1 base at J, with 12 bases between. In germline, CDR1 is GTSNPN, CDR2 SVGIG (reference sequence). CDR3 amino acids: CAWEKTGSYNEQFF. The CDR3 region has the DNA TGTGCCTGGGAGAAAACCGGGTCCTACAATGAGCAGTTCTTC.

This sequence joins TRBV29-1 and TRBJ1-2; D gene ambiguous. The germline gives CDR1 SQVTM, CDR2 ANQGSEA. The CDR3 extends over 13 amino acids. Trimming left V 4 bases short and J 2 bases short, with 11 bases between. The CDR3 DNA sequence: TGCAGCGTTGTAGGCAGGTTAAACTATGGCTACACCTTC. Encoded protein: CSVVGRLNYGYTF.

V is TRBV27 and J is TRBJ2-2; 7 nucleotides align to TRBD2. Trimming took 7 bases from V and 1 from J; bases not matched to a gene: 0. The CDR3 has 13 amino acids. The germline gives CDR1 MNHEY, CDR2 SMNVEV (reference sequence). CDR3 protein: CASKRGNTGELFF. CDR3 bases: TGTGCCAGCAAGCGGGGGAACACCGGGGAGCTGTTTTTT.

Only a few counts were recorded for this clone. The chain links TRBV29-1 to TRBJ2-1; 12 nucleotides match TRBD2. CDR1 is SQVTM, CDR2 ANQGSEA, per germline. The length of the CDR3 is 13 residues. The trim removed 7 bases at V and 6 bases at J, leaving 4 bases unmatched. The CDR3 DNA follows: TGCAGCGCCGGACTAGCGGGACCCAATGAGCAGTTCTTC. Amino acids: CSAGLAGPNEQFF.

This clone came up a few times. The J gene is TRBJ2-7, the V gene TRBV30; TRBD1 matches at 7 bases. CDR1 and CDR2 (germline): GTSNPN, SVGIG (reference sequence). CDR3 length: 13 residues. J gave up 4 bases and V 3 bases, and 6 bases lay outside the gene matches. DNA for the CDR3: TGTGCCTGGAGCCGACAGGGAACTTACGAGCAGTACTTC. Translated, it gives CAWSRQGTYEQYF.

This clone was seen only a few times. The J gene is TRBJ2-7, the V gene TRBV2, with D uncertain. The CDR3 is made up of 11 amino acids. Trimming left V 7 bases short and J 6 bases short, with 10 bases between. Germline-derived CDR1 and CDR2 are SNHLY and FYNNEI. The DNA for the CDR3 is TGTGCCAGCACCCCCGAGAGCGAGCAGTACTTC. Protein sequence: CASTPESEQYF.

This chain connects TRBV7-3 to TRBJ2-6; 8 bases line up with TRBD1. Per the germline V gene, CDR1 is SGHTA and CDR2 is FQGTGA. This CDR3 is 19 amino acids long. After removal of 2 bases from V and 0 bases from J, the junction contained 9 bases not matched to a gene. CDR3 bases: TGTGCCAGCAGCTTAGTCCCAGGGGGCGTTCTCTCTGGGGCCAACGTCCTGACTTTC. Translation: CASSLVPGGVLSGANVLTF.

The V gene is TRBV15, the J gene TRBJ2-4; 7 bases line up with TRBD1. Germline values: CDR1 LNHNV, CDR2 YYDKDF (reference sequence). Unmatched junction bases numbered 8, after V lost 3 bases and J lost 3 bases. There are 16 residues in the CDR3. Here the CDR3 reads CATSSLGQEGKNIQYF. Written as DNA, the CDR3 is TGTGCCACCAGCAGCCTCGGACAGGAAGGCAAAAACATTCAGTACTTC.

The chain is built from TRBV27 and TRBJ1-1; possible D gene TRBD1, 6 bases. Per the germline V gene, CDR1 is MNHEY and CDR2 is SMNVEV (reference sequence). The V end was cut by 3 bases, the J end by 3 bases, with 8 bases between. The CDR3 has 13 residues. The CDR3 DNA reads TGTGCCAGCAGTTTGGACAGAGACACTGAAGCTTTCTTT. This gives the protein CASSLDRDTEAFF.

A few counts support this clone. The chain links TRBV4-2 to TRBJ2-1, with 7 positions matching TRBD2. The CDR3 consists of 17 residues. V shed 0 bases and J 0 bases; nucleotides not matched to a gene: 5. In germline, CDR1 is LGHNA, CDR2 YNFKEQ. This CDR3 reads CASSQDPGGGSYNEQFF. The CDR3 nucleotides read TGTGCCAGCAGCCAAGATCCCGGCGGGGGCTCCTACAATGAGCAGTTCTTC.

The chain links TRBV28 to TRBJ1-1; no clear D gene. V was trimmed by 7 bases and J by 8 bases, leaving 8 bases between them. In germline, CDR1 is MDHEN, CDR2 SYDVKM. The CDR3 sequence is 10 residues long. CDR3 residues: CASIFLEAFF. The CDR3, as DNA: TGTGCCAGCATCTTTCTAGAAGCTTTCTTT. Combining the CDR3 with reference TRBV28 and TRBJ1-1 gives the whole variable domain DVKVTQSSRYLVKRTGEKVFLECVQDMDHENMFWYRQDPGLGLRLIYFSYDVKMKEKGDIPEGYSVSREKKERFSLILESASTNQTSMYLCASIFLEAFFGQGTRLTVV.

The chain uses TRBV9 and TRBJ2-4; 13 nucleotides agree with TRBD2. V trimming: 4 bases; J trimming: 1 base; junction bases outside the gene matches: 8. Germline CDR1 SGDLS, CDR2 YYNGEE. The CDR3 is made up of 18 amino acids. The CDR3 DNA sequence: TGTGCCAGCAGCCCGAGACTAGCGGGAGGCGTTGCCAAAAACATTCAGTACTTC. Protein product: CASSPRLAGGVAKNIQYF. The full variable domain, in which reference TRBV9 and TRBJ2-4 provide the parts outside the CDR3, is DSGVTQTPKHLITATGQRVTLRCSPRSGDLSVYWYQQSLDQGLQFLIQYYNGEERAKGNILERFSAQQFPDLHSELNLSSLELGDSALYFCASSPRLAGGVAKNIQYFGAGTRLSVL.